A selection of T cell receptor beta chains follows, all from one sample in a study of blood T cell repertoires in COVID-19. Sequenced by immunoSEQ multiplex PCR; TCRdb stores in-frame clones only, minus some. The sample has 140,000 or so clones, around 85% seen once; the top ten hold around 2.9%. The specimen was peripheral blood. These receptors were taken from a man aged 50-60 years with acute or convalescent COVID-19. CDR3s include the opening cysteine and the closing phenylalanine or tryptophan. A D gene is named only where the DNA matches it firmly. Size tells how often a clone was seen (once, few, many) or the class of an expanded clone, and some rows leave it out.

J,V,D,size,DNA,CDR3
TRBJ2-5,TRBV25-1,-,-,TGTGCCAGCAGTGAAGTGCAGACTCAAGAGACCCAGTACTTC,CASSEVQTQETQYF
TRBJ2-7,TRBV24-1,-,-,TGTGCCCCGGCGGGTCTGGGCGACGAGCAGTACTTC,CAPAGLGDEQYF
TRBJ2-7,TRBV3-1/TRBV3-2,TRBD2,-,TGTGCCAGCAGCCAAGGGCACGTAGCGGGGGGCTACGAGCAGTACTTC,CASSQGHVAGGYEQYF
TRBJ1-4,TRBV25-1,-,-,TGTGCCAGCAGTGAATATTTAGGGGTAGAAAAACTGTTTTTT,CASSEYLGVEKLFF
TRBJ1-2,TRBV7-8,TRBD1,-,TGTGCCAGCAGCTACCGGGACAGGAGCTCCTATGGCTACACCTTC,CASSYRDRSSYGYTF
TRBJ1-6,TRBV6-6,TRBD1,-,TGTGCCAGCAGTTACGGCGGGACAGGGAATTCACCCCTCCACTTT,CASSYGGTGNSPLHF
TRBJ1-6,TRBV18,TRBD1,-,TGTGCCAGCTCACCAGACAGGGTGGAATCACCCCTCCACTTT,CASSPDRVESPLHF
TRBJ2-5,TRBV11-2,TRBD1,-,TGTGCCAGCAGCTTAGGGGGGGACAGGGGGCGCGTGGAGACCCAGTACTTC,CASSLGGDRGRVETQYF
TRBJ1-6,TRBV30,-,once,TGTGCCTGGAGTGGGAGGGTCTCCTATAATTCACCCCTCCACTTT,CAWSGRVSYNSPLHF
TRBJ2-7,TRBV5-1,TRBD2,-,TGCGCCAGCAGCCATAGCGGGGATTTCTACGAGCAGTACTTC,CASSHSGDFYEQYF
TRBJ1-5,TRBV7-9,TRBD1,-,TGTGCCAGCACCAGCTTGGAGACAGGGACCTATAGCAATCAGCCCCAGCATTTT,CASTSLETGTYSNQPQHF
TRBJ1-2,TRBV2,-,-,TGTGCCAGCAGTGAAGACGGGTACTTCTATGGCTACACCTTC,CASSEDGYFYGYTF
TRBJ2-5,TRBV3-1/TRBV3-2,TRBD1,-,TGTGCCAGCAGCCAAGCTGACAGGGGGTTCCAAGAGACCCAGTACTTC,CASSQADRGFQETQYF
TRBJ1-3,TRBV6-5,-,-,TGTGCCAGCAGATTGGACAAACGAAACACCATATATTTT,CASRLDKRNTIYF
TRBJ1-2,TRBV28,-,-,TGTGCCAGCAGTCAGGGACATGTCTATGGCTACACCTTC,CASSQGHVYGYTF
TRBJ2-7,TRBV10-3,TRBD1,-,TGTGCCATCAGTGCTAGACAGGGGTACGAGCAGTACTTC,CAISARQGYEQYF
TRBJ1-1,TRBV6-5,TRBD1,-,TGTGCCAGCAGTTACACAGGGGGTACTGAAGCTTTCTTT,CASSYTGGTEAFF
TRBJ2-1,TRBV19,-,-,TGTGCCAGCGAAGACAGGACCGCCTACAATGAGCAGTTCTTC,CASEDRTAYNEQFF
TRBJ2-1,TRBV5-1,TRBD2,once,TGCGCCAGCAGCTTGGCCGCGACGACTAGCGGGAATAAAGAGCAGTTCTTC,CASSLAATTSGNKEQFF
TRBJ1-2,TRBV27,-,medium-sized,TGTGCCAGCAGCTTAGGGCCCCCCGCAACTAACTATGGCTACACCTTC,CASSLGPPATNYGYTF
TRBJ1-2,TRBV10-3,-,-,TGTGCCATCAGTGAGTGGGAAGGGGTCAACTATGGCTACACCTTC,CAISEWEGVNYGYTF